The clone carrying this T cell receptor beta chain was detected once. Generated by immunoSEQ multiplex PCR, the TCRdb table keeps only in-frame clones and is missing some. This sample has about 340,000 clones, with under 95% found just once. These data come from a study of blood T cell repertoires in COVID-19. Overall study context: In each case, the material was cDNA or gDNA derived from T cells, B-cell-depleted T cells, or PBMCs.

The sequence came from a woman under 30 who had recovered from COVID-19. The sample comprised peripheral blood.

CDR3 in DNA: TGCAGCGTTGTAAACAGGGGCGTCGAAACTGAAGCTTTCTTT. Protein sequence: CSVVNRGVETEAFF. This chain uses TRBV29-1 with TRBJ1-1; 7 bases line up with TRBD1. The CDR3 loop spans 14 amino acids. Trimming cost V 4 bases and J 5 bases; bases outside gene matches: 10. Germline V gene lookup returns CDR1 SQVTM and CDR2 ANQGSEA.